The entry below describes one T cell receptor (beta chain). Antigen unknown. The repertoire was sequenced with immunoSEQ multiplex PCR; TCRdb's copy has only in-frame clones and lacks some. Altogether just under 65,000 clones are present, 70% to 90% being singletons, with the ten largest covering about 9.4%. This entry comes from a study of OX40 agonist ivuxolimab in advanced cancers. Study-wide context: Each patient was given ivuxolimab into a vein every 2 weeks, at 0.01 to 10 mg/kg. Study results and caveats: Clonal expansion among partial responders at 0.1-3.0 mg/kg ranked near the lowest. Some patients who did not respond also had low normalized T-cell clonal expansion.

This CDR3 is 15 amino acids long. V was pared by 0 bases and J by 0 bases, with 9 bases between. The V gene's germline CDR1 is MNHEY and CDR2 SVGAGI. The source material was CD4+ or CD8+ T cells sorted from blood, sampled in a trial of the OX40 agonist ivuxolimab. This TCR came from an adult with an advanced solid tumor such as melanoma, head and neck, liver or kidney cancer. The genes are TRBV6-5 and TRBJ2-7; D perhaps matches TRBD2 (5 bases). This CDR3 is CASSYSVGSSYEQYF. The CDR3 nucleotides are TGTGCCAGCAGTTACTCGGTGGGGAGCTCCTACGAGCAGTACTTC.